The clone carrying this TCR beta chain has a handful of counts. Antigen: not known. With a J-beta primer mix and a sample-barcoded 5' primer, a second PCR ran about 7 to 12 cycles. All cDNA molecules were each tagged by a template-switch adaptor with 12 random nucleotides. A single record per CDR3 protein comes from TCRdb applying MiXCR to the 5' RACE reads. This sample has around 970,000 distinct CDR3 sequences, with about 51% found just once. Between the trimmed V and J ends, which lost 3 bases and 11 bases, there was a span of 16 bases. In germline, CDR1 is MDHEN, CDR2 SYDVKM. The CDR3 runs 13 residues. These data originate in a study of blood T cells in healthy people across ages. Broader study findings: The authors considered diversity estimates from one million T cells to be underestimates.

The genes are TRBV28 and TRBJ2-5; D gene uncertain. This clonotype originated in a woman aged 55-69 years in good health. The sequencing sample was made of blood. As DNA, the CDR3 is TGTGCCAGCAGTTTTTATCCCGGCGGAAGGCAGTACTTC. Its protein is CASSFYPGGRQYF.